This T cell receptor beta chain was sequenced for a study of PD-L1 blockade in urothelial cancer. The germline V gene encodes CDR1 MNHNS and CDR2 SASEGT. Germline trimming cut 0 bases from V and 9 bases from J; bases unmatched to any gene: 1. This CDR3 spans 15 amino acids. This clone was detected ten times or more. Noted time point: pretreatment peripheral blood. Each patient contributed between 1 and 8 total time points of blood mononuclear cells, pretreatment and during treatment. TCRdb's copy holds only in-frame clones and misses some; the assay was immunoSEQ multiplex PCR. The sample lists approximately 88,000 clones, 80% to 85% seen once, with roughly 2% in the top ten.

The TCR sequence derives from a man aged 55 to 70 with urothelial cancer. The material sequenced was PBMCs, taken around atezolizumab (anti-PD-L1) treatment. The rearrangement links TRBV6-1 to TRBJ2-4; 14 bases line up with TRBD2. The CDR3 region is CASSEATSGGAIQYF. The DNA of the CDR3 is TGTGCCAGCAGTGAAGCGACTAGCGGGGGGGCCATTCAGTACTTC.